The clone carrying this T cell receptor beta chain was observed at least ten times. No antigen is known for it. These data are taken from a study of T cells in Graves' hyperthyroidism and ophthalmopathy. This CDR3 spans 15 amino acids. V trimming: 7 bases; J trimming: 5 bases; junction bases outside the gene matches: 11. Per germline, CDR1 MNHEY and CDR2 SVGEGT. TCR beta CDR3 sequences were amplified from RNA transcripts. The TCR CDR3 was amplified in a first-round RT-PCR using the HTBI primer set. TCRdb fed the multiplex PCR reads into MiXCR, producing one record per CDR3 protein. The sample consists of a few hundred thousand distinct CDR3 sequences, about a sixth of them appearing once. Study-wide points: Separating ophthalmopathy from stable hyperthyroidism was achieved by a 13 V-J model.

Hyperthyroidism in the patients, aged 18 to 65, was newly diagnosed and under 2 months in duration. The study excluded patients with uncontrolled infection, other autoimmune disease, pregnancy or lactation. V usage is TRBV6-2 or TRBV6-3 and J usage is TRBJ1-1; 9 nucleotides line up with TRBD1. Sequenced input: blood. This sequence was found in a woman in her 30s with Graves' hyperthyroidism. The CDR3 DNA is TGTGCCAGCAATCCTCGACAGGGGGTAATAACTGAAGCTTTCTTT. This gives the protein CASNPRQGVITEAFF.